The 13 T cell receptor beta chains listed next were all sequenced from one sample in a study of radiotherapy plus CTLA-4 blockade in lung cancer. Assay: immunoSEQ multiplex PCR; the TCRdb copy retains only in-frame clones and omits some. The sample lists about 31,000 clones, roughly three quarters occurring once. Sequencing was performed on peripheral blood, taken from a patient treated with radiotherapy plus ipilimumab. The receptor source for this set is a human donor with non-small cell lung cancer whose response to radiotherapy plus ipilimumab could not be evaluated.

The chain uses TRBV7-9 and TRBJ2-1; TRBD2 agrees at 7 bases. V was pared by 1 base and J by 5 bases, with 5 bases of the junction left unmatched. The CDR3 has 15 residues. Germline V gene data show CDR1 as SEHNR and CDR2 as FQNEAQ (reference sequence). The CDR3 region has the DNA TGTGCCAGCAGCTTAGTTGTCGGGACTAACAATGAGCAGTTCTTC. Protein: CASSLVVGTNNEQFF.

The chain uses TRBV15 and TRBJ2-7; the D gene is possibly TRBD2 (5 bases). Germline V gene data show CDR1 as LNHNV and CDR2 as YYDKDF (reference sequence). The CDR3 runs to 15 residues. V lost 0 bases to trimming and J lost 3 bases, with 12 bases between them. CDR3 region: CATSRDGRGYYEQYF. The CDR3 DNA reads TGTGCCACCAGCAGAGATGGTCGGGGATACTACGAGCAGTACTTC.

This clone was seen a few times. The chain combines TRBV7-2 with TRBJ2-5; 9 bases are a match to TRBD2. Trimming took 6 bases from V and 4 from J; bases not matched to a gene: 3. Germline assignment: CDR1 SGHTA and CDR2 FQGNSA. The CDR3 is 13 amino acids. CDR3 loop: CASSGSGGETQYF. CDR3 nucleotide sequence: TGTGCCAGCAGTGGTAGCGGGGGAGAGACCCAGTACTTC.

V and J are TRBV18 and TRBJ2-5; possible D gene TRBD1, 6 bases. V was pared by 6 bases and J by 5 bases, with 13 bases between. Germline V gives CDR1 KGHSH, CDR2 LQKENI. The CDR3 has 13 amino acids. CDR3 protein: CASSTTGWETQYF. CDR3 nucleotide sequence: TGTGCCAGCTCTACTACAGGGTGGGAGACCCAGTACTTC. Drawing the rest from reference TRBV18 and TRBJ2-5, the complete variable domain is NAGVMQNPRHLVRRRGQEARLRCSPMKGHSHVYWYRQLPEEGLKFMVYLQKENIIDESGMPKERFSAEFPKEGPSILRIQQVVRGDSAAYFCASSTTGWETQYFGPGTRLLVL.

This clone was picked up a small number of times. The J gene is TRBJ1-2, the V gene TRBV6-5, with unresolved D. The CDR3 is 12 residues long. V was trimmed by 5 bases and J by 5 bases, leaving 9 bases between them. Germline V gene sequence: CDR1 MNHEY, CDR2 SVGAGI. In nucleotides, the CDR3 is TGTGCCAGCAGTCGGGAGTCTTATGGCTACACCTTC. Protein product: CASSRESYGYTF.

This sequence joins TRBV5-4 and TRBJ2-1; D gene unclear. Trimming took off 2 bases at V and 6 bases at J, with 12 bases between the two ends. The V gene's germline CDR1 is SGHNT and CDR2 YYREEE (reference sequence). The CDR3 has 14 amino acids. The CDR3 coding sequence is TGTGCCAGCAGCTTAGCCCGAATCGCCAATGAGCAGTTCTTC. This gives the protein CASSLARIANEQFF.

The rearrangement uses TRBV30 and TRBJ1-2; D ambiguous. This CDR3 has 12 amino acids. Germline V lookup: CDR1 GTSNPN, CDR2 SVGIG (reference sequence). CDR3 sequence reads: CAKSRGFYGYTF. The CDR3 DNA reads TGTGCAAAATCGAGAGGCTTCTATGGCTACACCTTC.

The rearrangement joins TRBV18 to TRBJ2-7; possibly TRBD1 for D (6 bases). Trimming shortened V by 5 bases and J by 0 bases, and 11 bases separated the two germline ends. Germline values: CDR1 KGHSH, CDR2 LQKENI. The CDR3 is 14 residues long. The CDR3, as DNA: TGTGCCAGCTCATCGGACAGTCTCTCCTACGAGCAGTACTTC. As protein: CASSSDSLSYEQYF.

This clone is labeled medium-sized. The chain has TRBV4-1 and TRBJ1-1; D is possibly TRBD1 (6 bases). Germline CDR1 MGHRA, CDR2 YSYEKL. This CDR3 is built from 13 residues. V lost 6 bases to trimming and J lost 4 bases, with 12 bases between them. The CDR3 bases are TGCGCCAGCAGGCGGGGGGCGAGCACTGAAGCTTTCTTT. This codes for CASRRGASTEAFF.

The genes are TRBV7-9 and TRBJ2-1, with 11 positions matching TRBD2. Germline V gives CDR1 SEHNR, CDR2 FQNEAQ (reference sequence). The CDR3 sequence is 17 residues long. The V segment lost 5 bases and the J segment 4 bases; nucleotides outside the gene matches: 10. The CDR3 nucleotides read TGTGCCAGCAGCCAGACCGGGACTAGCGGAGATTACAATGAGCAGTTCTTC. Amino acid sequence: CASSQTGTSGDYNEQFF.

This chain uses TRBV30 with TRBJ1-2; 11 bases line up with TRBD1. V gave up 2 bases and J gave up 5 bases; unmatched junction bases: 4. Germline CDR1 reads GTSNPN; CDR2 reads SVGIG (reference sequence). The CDR3 is 14 amino acids. In DNA, the CDR3 is TGTGCCTGGAGTCGGGACAGGGGGAGATATGGCTACACCTTC. Its protein is CAWSRDRGRYGYTF.

The chain links TRBV7-9 to TRBJ2-7, with 7 positions matching TRBD2. Per germline, CDR1 SEHNR and CDR2 FQNEAQ (reference sequence). The length of the CDR3 is 15 residues. The V gene end was trimmed by 3 bases and the J gene end by 2 bases; junction bases not matched to a gene: 7. The CDR3 is CASSLGGEKTYEQYF. The CDR3 DNA is TGTGCCAGCAGCTTGGGGGGGGAGAAGACCTACGAGCAGTACTTC.

This clone has only a few counts. The V call is TRBV6-5, the J call TRBJ1-3; D unresolved. V gave up 5 bases and J gave up 1 base, with 9 bases separating them. CDR1 and CDR2 (germline): MNHEY, SVGAGI. The CDR3 is made up of 14 amino acids. The CDR3 region is CASSPGFSGNTIYF. CDR3 in DNA: TGTGCCAGCAGTCCGGGGTTTTCTGGAAACACCATATATTTT.